This entry lists 19 T cell receptor beta chains sequenced from one sample in a study of blood T cell repertoires in COVID-19. Sequencing was performed with immunoSEQ multiplex PCR; in TCRdb, only in-frame clones are kept and a portion is missing. The repertoire consists of about 200,000 clones, with 88% occurring once and the leading ten covering roughly a sixth. Material for sequencing was peripheral blood. The source is a man over 45 with COVID-19, enrolled during active disease.

The chain combines TRBV5-4 with TRBJ1-2; no definite D call. From germline, CDR1 is SGHNT and CDR2 YYREEE (reference sequence). The V gene lost 0 bases and the J gene lost 2 bases, with 5 bases spanning the gap. CDR3 length: 13 residues. The CDR3 loop reads CASSLDMNYGYTF. The CDR3 DNA reads TGTGCCAGCAGCTTGGACATGAACTATGGCTACACCTTC.

This chain joins TRBV19 and TRBJ2-5; tentatively, D is TRBD2 (6 bases). Germline loops: CDR1 LNHDA, CDR2 SQIVND (reference sequence). The CDR3 is 15 amino acids. The V gene lost 4 bases and the J gene lost 4 bases, with 16 bases spanning the gap. CDR3 region: CASSRRGSEGETQYF. The CDR3 DNA reads TGTGCCAGTAGTAGACGGGGGTCCGAGGGAGAGACCCAGTACTTC.

This chain joins TRBV7-2 and TRBJ2-7; D perhaps matches TRBD1 (5 bases). Germline V gene lookup returns CDR1 SGHTA and CDR2 FQGNSA. V lost 5 bases and J 5 bases, leaving 19 bases between the germline ends. The CDR3 is made up of 15 amino acids. CDR3 coding DNA: TGTGCCAGCAGCCCCCAGGCAGGGCGGTTCGACGAGCAGTACTTC. Translation: CASSPQAGRFDEQYF.

This clone was observed a handful of times. V is TRBV5-1 and J is TRBJ2-7; 10 bases match TRBD2. This CDR3 has 15 amino acids. CDR1 and CDR2 from the germline V gene are SGHRS and YFSETQ. V gave up 2 bases and J gave up 2 bases; unmatched junction bases: 4. The CDR3 protein is CASSFSGRDPYEQYF. The CDR3 DNA follows: TGCGCCAGCAGCTTCAGCGGGAGGGACCCCTACGAGCAGTACTTC.

The rearrangement joins TRBV11-2 to TRBJ2-7; TRBD2 matches 10 bases. Trimming removed 3 bases from V and 2 bases from J; junction bases left unmatched: 4. The CDR3 is made up of 15 amino acids. CDR1 and CDR2 from the germline V gene are SGHAT and FQNNGV. This chain's CDR3 is CASSFSGGVAYEQYF. Written as DNA, the CDR3 is TGTGCCAGCAGCTTCAGCGGGGGGGTGGCCTACGAGCAGTACTTC. Full variable domain (missing parts from reference TRBV11-2 and TRBJ2-7): EAGVAQSPRYKIIEKRQSVAFWCNPISGHATLYWYQQILGQGPKLLIQFQNNGVVDDSQLPKDRFSAERLKGVDSTLKIQPAKLEDSAVYLCASSFSGGVAYEQYFGPGTRLTVT.

The V call is TRBV24-1, the J call TRBJ2-3; TRBD1 matches at 9 bases. V lost 4 bases and J lost 5; bases outside the gene matches: 6. CDR3 length equals 15 residues. Germline V gives CDR1 KGHDR, CDR2 SFDVKD. The CDR3 sequence is CATSEPGTGKDTQYF. CDR3 coding DNA: TGTGCCACCAGTGAGCCCGGGACAGGGAAAGATACGCAGTATTTT.

This clone was seen only once. The chain carries TRBV19 and TRBJ2-5; 7 bases fit TRBD2. CDR1 is LNHDA, CDR2 SQIVND, per germline (reference sequence). The CDR3 length is 12 residues. V shed 5 bases, J shed 10 bases, and the junction held 7 bases outside the gene matches. CDR3 region: CASSEKPGGQYF. The CDR3 bases are TGTGCCAGTAGTGAAAAACCGGGAGGCCAGTACTTC.

This clone was seen only a few times. The rearrangement uses TRBV15 and TRBJ1-5; TRBD1 might be the D (6 bases). Trimming cost V 3 bases and J 3 bases, with 12 bases left between them. CDR3 length: 15 residues. Germline CDR1 LNHNV, CDR2 YYDKDF (reference sequence). In DNA, the CDR3 is TGTGCCACCAGCAGGACGGACAGACCCAATCAGCCCCAGCATTTT. It is translated as CATSRTDRPNQPQHF.

This chain connects TRBV6-5 to TRBJ1-1; a possible D gene is TRBD1 (5 bases). This CDR3 has 16 residues. Per germline, CDR1 MNHEY and CDR2 SVGAGI. Trimming pared 0 bases from V and 3 bases from J, leaving 14 bases between. In DNA, the CDR3 is TGTGCCAGCAGTTACTCGATCGCCCGGGGGGACACTGAAGCTTTCTTT. Encoded protein: CASSYSIARGDTEAFF.

This clone was seen just once. The rearrangement links TRBV7-8 to TRBJ2-7; D perhaps matches TRBD1 (5 bases). The V and J ends lost 1 base and 0 bases respectively, with 7 bases between them. This CDR3 contains 14 residues. Germline V gene data show CDR1 as SGHVS and CDR2 as FQNEAQ. In DNA form, the CDR3 reads TGTGCCAGCAGCTTAGTGACAGTCTCCTACGAGCAGTACTTC. Translated, it gives CASSLVTVSYEQYF.

The chain joins TRBV5-1 to TRBJ2-5; 11 bases map to TRBD1. Germline V gives CDR1 SGHRS, CDR2 YFSETQ. The CDR3 is made up of 18 amino acids. The ends lost 5 bases at V and 4 bases at J; junction bases unmatched: 16. The CDR3 reads CASRRIHNRTGGVETQYF. Here the CDR3 DNA reads TGCGCCAGCAGGCGGATACACAACCGGACAGGGGGCGTAGAGACCCAGTACTTC.

A remark on this clone: Within the sample, other DNA sequences also encode this same CDR3. The DNA of the CDR3 is TGTGCCAGCAGCCCGGACAGGGTTCAGCCCCAGCATTTT. The encoded protein is CASSPDRVQPQHF. The rearrangement links TRBV11-2 to TRBJ1-5; 8 bases match TRBD1. Trimming cost V 5 bases and J 6 bases; bases outside gene matches: 3. Germline loops: CDR1 SGHAT, CDR2 FQNNGV. This CDR3 has 13 residues.

The rearrangement links TRBV28 to TRBJ1-2; 8 bases agree with TRBD1. The CDR3 spans 14 residues. Germline V gene lookup returns CDR1 MDHEN and CDR2 SYDVKM. V shed 9 bases, J shed 4 bases, and the junction held 10 bases outside the gene matches. The CDR3, as DNA: TGTGCCAGTGTCCCGGGACAGGTGGGCTATGGCTACACCTTC. This codes for CASVPGQVGYGYTF.

The chain combines TRBV24-1 with TRBJ1-1; 9 bases fit TRBD1. The V and J ends lost 5 bases and 6 bases, in that order; junction bases with no gene match: 6. This CDR3 region has 14 residues. Looked up from germline, CDR1 is KGHDR and CDR2 is SFDVKD. The CDR3 DNA sequence: TGTGCCACCAGTGCCTCACAGGGGGCCTCTGAAGCTTTCTTT. It is translated as CATSASQGASEAFF.

V usage is TRBV7-8 and J usage is TRBJ2-3, with D perhaps TRBD1 (5 bases). The CDR3 spans 13 residues. Trimming stripped 5 bases from V and 3 bases from J, with 9 bases between. The V gene's germline CDR1 is SGHVS and CDR2 FQNEAQ. The CDR3 is CASSRRQTDTQYF. The CDR3 nucleotides are TGTGCCAGCAGCCGCAGACAGACAGATACGCAGTATTTT. Based on the CDR3 plus reference TRBV7-8 and TRBJ2-3, the full variable domain is GAGVSQSPRYKVAKRGQDVALRCDPISGHVSLFWYQQALGQGPEFLTYFQNEAQLDKSGLPSDRFFAERPEGSVSTLKIQRTQQEDSAVYLCASSRRQTDTQYFGPGTRLTVL.

The chain joins TRBV11-2 to TRBJ2-3, with D tentatively TRBD1 (6 bases). This CDR3 is 16 amino acids long. CDR1 and CDR2 (germline): SGHAT, FQNNGV. V lost 5 bases to trimming and J lost 4 bases, with 19 bases between them. The CDR3 protein is CASSPGVKWEPDTQYF. In DNA, the CDR3 is TGTGCCAGCAGCCCAGGGGTTAAATGGGAGCCAGATACGCAGTATTTT.

This clone was observed once. V usage is TRBV6-2 or TRBV6-3 and J usage is TRBJ2-3; 11 bases align to TRBD2. CDR3 size: 18 residues. Germline-derived CDR1 and CDR2 are MNHEY and SVGEGT. Unmatched junction bases numbered 13, after V lost 6 bases and J lost 2 bases. This CDR3 reads CASSTLAGGGKNTDTQYF. CDR3 DNA: TGTGCCAGCAGCACTCTAGCGGGGGGAGGTAAAAACACAGATACGCAGTATTTT.

The chain uses TRBV25-1 and TRBJ1-4; D gene ambiguous. Looked up from germline, CDR1 is MGHDK and CDR2 is SYGVNS. V was shortened by 3 bases and J by 3 bases, with 8 bases between the two germline ends. The CDR3 covers 14 residues. The CDR3 DNA is TGTGCCAGCAGTGAGTCTGGGCCTAATGAAAAACTGTTTTTT. Translating it yields CASSESGPNEKLFF.

CDR3 DNA: TGTGCCAGCATGGATCGGGGGGGATACACCGGGGAGCTGTTTTTT. It codes for CASMDRGGYTGELFF. The V call is TRBV4-2, the J call TRBJ2-2; 8 positions agree with TRBD2. Germline V gene data show CDR1 as LGHNA and CDR2 as YNFKEQ. This CDR3 comprises 15 residues. Unmatched junction bases numbered 7, after V lost 7 bases and J lost 3 bases.